The present T cell receptor (beta chain) was sequenced within a study of cytomegalovirus exposure and HLA in healthy donors. Findings of the study overall: Cytomegalovirus-associated TCR beta chains were listed, numbering 164. An apparent linkage of common viral pathogens to several of the most significant clusters emerged in a later analysis.

The germline CDR1 and CDR2 sequences are SEHNR and FQNEAQ (reference sequence). The CDR3 runs 12 residues. In the case of this clone: Its target is not known. One end of the junction is discordant with germline, which a read error may explain.

Primers included in the PCR were 60 Vbeta and 13 Jbeta primers. The data were produced by immunoSEQ multiplex PCR, yet TCRdb's version contains in-frame clones alone and is incomplete. The table has roughly 140,000 clones, approximately 79% seen once. The gene calls are TRBV7-9 and TRBJ1-1; the D gene is possibly TRBD1 (5 bases). The TCR originated in a male donor in good health and CMV-seronegative. What was sequenced was PBMCs. CDR3: CSSSLGRVEAFF. CDR3 DNA: TGTTCCAGCAGCTTAGGCAGGGTCGAAGCTTTCTTT.